This T cell receptor (beta chain) is drawn from a study of blood T cell repertoires in COVID-19. On the study more broadly: Sources were T cells, B-cell-depleted T cells, or PBMCs; the material itself was cDNA or gDNA.

This clone was counted between two and nine times. V lost 3 bases to trimming and J lost 5 bases; unmatched junction nucleotides: 4. CDR3 length: 14 amino acids. CDR1 and CDR2 from the germline V gene are KGHSH and LQKENI. Profiled with immunoSEQ multiplex PCR; TCRdb holds only in-frame clones, not every one. The table includes about 90,000 clones, approximately 80% detected once. This rearrangement joins TRBV18 to TRBJ2-7; 10 bases are shared with TRBD2. The sample taken for sequencing was peripheral blood. This clonotype was obtained from a woman of 80 years or more with acute or convalescent COVID-19. The CDR3 nucleotides read TGTGCCAGCTCACCCTTAGCGGGAGGAGACGAGCAGTACTTC. Residues: CASSPLAGGDEQYF. The whole variable domain, remainder taken from reference TRBV18 and TRBJ2-7, is NAGVMQNPRHLVRRRGQEARLRCSPMKGHSHVYWYRQLPEEGLKFMVYLQKENIIDESGMPKERFSAEFPKEGPSILRIQQVVRGDSAAYFCASSPLAGGDEQYFGPGTRLTVT.